This TCR beta chain was sequenced in a study of spatial heterogeneity in lung cancer. Study in general: Detection consistently captured more beta-chain sequences than alpha-chain sequences.

This CDR3 is built from 17 residues. V was clipped by 0 bases and J by 5 bases, with 17 bases between them. CDR1 is MGHRA and CDR2 is YSYEKL in the germline V gene. Time point meaning: sample taken at primary tumor resection. Material for sequencing was whole RNA from tumor, nontumor lung or frozen PBMC, left unsorted. TCRdb re-called the 5' RACE reads with MiXCR, one entry per CDR3 protein. This table holds several thousand distinct CDR3 sequences, 8.4% found once. Study-wide findings and caveats: Ubiquitous and regional nonsynonymous mutation counts were tracked by ubiquitous and regional expanded TCR counts, respectively. Tracking of tumor mutation counts was seen in expanded intratumoral alpha and beta TCR counts.

With respect to this clonotype: Its antigen is not identified.

This sequence was found in a female donor with early-stage non-small cell lung cancer. Sequenced material: lung tumor tissue, taken at surgery. This chain uses TRBV4-1 with TRBJ1-5; no reliable D call. The CDR3 nucleotides are TGCGCCAGCAGCCAAGATAGGAATAGGGAATGGGATCAGCCCCAGCATTTT. Encoded protein: CASSQDRNREWDQPQHF.